The 11 T cell receptor beta chains below come from one sample, sequenced in a study of chemoradiotherapy in HPV16-positive cancers. Only in-frame clones appear in the TCRdb table, and some are missing; sequencing was by immunoSEQ multiplex PCR. The top ten clones hold approximately 23% of a sample with 25,000 to 30,000 clones, roughly 92% of them seen once. The sample was blood, taken from a patient who underwent chemoradiotherapy. The source of these receptors is a human donor with HPV-associated anogenital cancer.

V gene TRBV7-6 combines with J gene TRBJ1-1, with 10 bases that match TRBD1. Germline CDR1 and CDR2: SGHVS and FNYEAQ. CDR3 length: 15 residues. Trimming at V came to 5 bases and at J to 3 bases, leaving 6 bases not matched to a gene. As DNA, the CDR3 is TGTGCCAGCAGCCCCCGGACAGGGGGAGACACTGAAGCTTTCTTT. Its translation: CASSPRTGGDTEAFF.

The chain joins TRBV28 to TRBJ1-6; D is perhaps TRBD1 (6 bases). Germline V CDR1 and CDR2: MDHEN, SYDVKM. Trimming took off 2 bases at V and 8 bases at J, with 10 bases between the two ends. CDR3 length: 14 amino acids. CDR3 in amino acids: CASSLMAGDSPLHF. The DNA for the CDR3 is TGTGCCAGCAGTTTAATGGCAGGGGATTCACCCCTCCACTTT.

The chain uses TRBV4-2 and TRBJ2-7, with 9 bases lining up with TRBD2. Per germline, CDR1 LGHNA and CDR2 YNFKEQ. The CDR3 covers 14 residues. V was clipped by 0 bases and J by 7 bases; unmatched bases: 4. In DNA, the CDR3 is TGTGCCAGCAGCCAAGACCTTAGCGGGGGAGAGCAGTACTTC. Protein: CASSQDLSGGEQYF.

The rearrangement links TRBV5-1 to TRBJ1-1; no clear D gene. CDR1 and CDR2 (germline): SGHRS, YFSETQ. This CDR3 is 15 amino acids long. The V gene lost 4 bases and the J gene lost 0 bases, with 13 bases spanning the gap. The CDR3, as DNA: TGCGCCAGCAGCGAAACCGGGAGGCTGAACACTGAAGCTTTCTTT. Its protein product is CASSETGRLNTEAFF.

This clone was counted once. Different DNA sequences within this sample yield the same CDR3. The rearrangement uses TRBV29-1 and TRBJ1-1, with D tentatively TRBD1 (6 bases). Trimming took 6 bases from V and 5 from J, leaving 13 bases between them. CDR1 is SQVTM and CDR2 is ANQGSEA in the germline V gene. The length of the CDR3 is 12 residues. For the CDR3, the DNA is TGCAGCGTCACGGGGGGCCGGACTGAAGCTTTCTTT. Residues: CSVTGGRTEAFF.

V and J are TRBV4-3 and TRBJ2-1, with a possible D match to TRBD2 (7 bases). Deletions cut 5 bases from V and 9 bases from J, with 17 bases between. CDR1 LGHNA and CDR2 YSLEER come from the germline V gene. This CDR3 spans 14 amino acids. The CDR3 loop reads CASSGRGGSSEQFF. CDR3 sequence (DNA): TGCGCCAGCAGCGGGAGGGGGGGTTCGAGTGAGCAGTTCTTC.

V gene TRBV28 combines with J gene TRBJ2-1; 8 positions match TRBD2. The CDR3 loop spans 14 amino acids. J lost 5 bases, V lost 7 bases, and 7 bases had no gene match. Looked up from germline, CDR1 is MDHEN and CDR2 is SYDVKM. CDR3 sequence reads: CASNLVAGNNEQFF. CDR3 nucleotides: TGTGCCAGCAACCTAGTAGCGGGAAACAATGAGCAGTTCTTC.

The CDR3 coding sequence is TGTGCCAGCAGCCCAAATCCGGGACAGGGGGCGAGGAGCTCCTACGAGCAGTACTTC. Translation gives CASSPNPGQGARSSYEQYF. The gene calls are TRBV7-8 and TRBJ2-7; 12 positions agree with TRBD1. Trimming took 5 bases from V and 0 from J; bases not matched to a gene: 14. CDR1 is SGHVS, CDR2 FQNEAQ, per germline. This CDR3 is built from 19 residues.

The chain is built from TRBV19 and TRBJ1-5, with 7 bases lining up with TRBD1. CDR3 length equals 17 residues. Per germline, CDR1 LNHDA and CDR2 SQIVND (reference sequence). J gave up 0 bases and V 3 bases, and 8 bases lay outside the gene matches. The CDR3 DNA follows: TGTGCCAGTAGTATTTTTTGGACAGGTGATAGCAATCAGCCCCAGCATTTT. This translates into CASSIFWTGDSNQPQHF.

The V gene is TRBV27, the J gene TRBJ2-1; D tentatively reads TRBD1 or TRBD2 (5 bases each). CDR1 and CDR2 from the germline V gene are MNHEY and SMNVEV (reference sequence). The germline V and J ends were trimmed by 2 bases and 2 bases, with 10 bases remaining between them. This CDR3 has 15 residues. This CDR3 reads CASSLKWGPYNEQFF. As DNA, the CDR3 is TGTGCCAGCAGTTTAAAGTGGGGACCCTACAATGAGCAGTTCTTC.

The rearrangement links TRBV18 to TRBJ1-4, with TRBD1 identical over 8 bases. CDR1 and CDR2 from the germline V gene are KGHSH and LQKENI. The CDR3 has 13 amino acids. V gave up 6 bases and J gave up 5 bases; unmatched junction bases: 2. This CDR3 is CASSGDRNEKLFF. The CDR3 DNA is TGTGCCAGCTCCGGGGACAGGAATGAAAAACTGTTTTTT.